This T cell receptor (beta chain) comes out of a study of T cell responses to AZD1222 COVID-19 vaccine. Data came from immunoSEQ multiplex PCR; TCRdb stores just in-frame clones and leaves some out. The repertoire has more than 70,000 clones, under 95% of them found once; the top ten carry more than 25%. Study-wide points: Nearly half of spike-specific TCRs reportedly target unmutated variant regions. After the peak T cell response, and only then, were repertoires sampled.

Comments on this clone: Its antigen is undetermined.

V was pared by 0 bases and J by 0 bases, with 15 bases between. Per germline, CDR1 SGHRS and CDR2 YFSETQ. The CDR3 extends over 18 amino acids. Sequencing was performed on peripheral blood, taken 28 days after the second AZD1222 dose. The gene calls are TRBV5-1 and TRBJ1-4, with D possibly TRBD1 on 6 matching bases. The sequence was collected from an adult who received the AZD1222 COVID-19 vaccine. DNA of the CDR3: TGCGCCAGCAGCTTGGCCAAAGGACAGCCTTCAACTAATGAAAAACTGTTTTTT. Protein product: CASSLAKGQPSTNEKLFF.